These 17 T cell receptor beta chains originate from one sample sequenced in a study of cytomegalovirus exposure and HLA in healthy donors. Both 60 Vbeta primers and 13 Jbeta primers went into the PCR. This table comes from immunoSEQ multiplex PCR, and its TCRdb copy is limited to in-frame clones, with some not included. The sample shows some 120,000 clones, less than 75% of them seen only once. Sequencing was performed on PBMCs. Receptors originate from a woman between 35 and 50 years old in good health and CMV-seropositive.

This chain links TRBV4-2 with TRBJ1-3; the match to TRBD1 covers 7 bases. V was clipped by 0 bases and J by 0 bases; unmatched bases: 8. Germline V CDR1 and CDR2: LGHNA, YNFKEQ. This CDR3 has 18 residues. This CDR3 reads CASSQERGTVSSGNTIYF. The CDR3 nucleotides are TGTGCCAGCAGCCAAGAAAGGGGGACAGTGAGCTCTGGAAACACCATATATTTT.

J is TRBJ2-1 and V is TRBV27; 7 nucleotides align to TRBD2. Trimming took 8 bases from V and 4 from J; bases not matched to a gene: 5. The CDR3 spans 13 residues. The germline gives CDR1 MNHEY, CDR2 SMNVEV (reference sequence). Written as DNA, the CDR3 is TGTGCCAGCTCTCGGGAGGTATACAATGAGCAGTTCTTC. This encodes CASSREVYNEQFF.

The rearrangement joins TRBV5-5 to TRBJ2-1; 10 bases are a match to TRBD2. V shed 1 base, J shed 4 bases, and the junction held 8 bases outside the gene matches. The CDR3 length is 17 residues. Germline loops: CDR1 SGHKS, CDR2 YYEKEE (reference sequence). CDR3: CASSLRPSGSNYNEQFF. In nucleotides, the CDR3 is TGTGCCAGCAGCTTGAGGCCTAGCGGGAGCAATTACAATGAGCAGTTCTTC.

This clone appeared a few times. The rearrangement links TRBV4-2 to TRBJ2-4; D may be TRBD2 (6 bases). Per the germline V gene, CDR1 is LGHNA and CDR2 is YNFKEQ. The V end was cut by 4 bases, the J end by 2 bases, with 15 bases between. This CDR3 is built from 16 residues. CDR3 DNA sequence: TGTGCCAGCAGCCCCAAGGAGGCGGGATCCAAAAACATTCAGTACTTC. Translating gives CASSPKEAGSKNIQYF.

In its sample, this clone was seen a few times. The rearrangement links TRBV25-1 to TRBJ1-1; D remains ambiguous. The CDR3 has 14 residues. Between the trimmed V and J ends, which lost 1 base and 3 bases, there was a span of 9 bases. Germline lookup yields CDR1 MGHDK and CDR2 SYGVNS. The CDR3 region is CASSESRSYTEAFF. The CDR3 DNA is TGTGCCAGCAGTGAATCAAGGAGCTACACTGAAGCTTTCTTT.

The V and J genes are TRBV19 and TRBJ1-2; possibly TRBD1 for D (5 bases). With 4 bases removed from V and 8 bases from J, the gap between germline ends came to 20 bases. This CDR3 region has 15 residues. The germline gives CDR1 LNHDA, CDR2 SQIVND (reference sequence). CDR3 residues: CASSTQGLGLRGYTF. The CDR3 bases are TGTGCCAGTAGTACCCAGGGACTCGGTCTTCGAGGCTACACCTTC.

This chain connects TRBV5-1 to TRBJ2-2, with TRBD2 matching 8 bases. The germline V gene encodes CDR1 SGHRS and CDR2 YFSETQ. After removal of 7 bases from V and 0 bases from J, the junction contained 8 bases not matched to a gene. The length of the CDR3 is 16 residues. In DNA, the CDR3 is TGCGCCAGCCACTCGGTAGCGGGGTCGAACACCGGGGAGCTGTTTTTT. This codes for CASHSVAGSNTGELFF. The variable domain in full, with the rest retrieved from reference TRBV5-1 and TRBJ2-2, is KAGVTQTPRYLIKTRGQQVTLSCSPISGHRSVSWYQQTPGQGLQFLFEYFSETQRNKGNFPGRFSGRQFSNSRSEMNVSTLELGDSALYLCASHSVAGSNTGELFFGEGSRLTVL.

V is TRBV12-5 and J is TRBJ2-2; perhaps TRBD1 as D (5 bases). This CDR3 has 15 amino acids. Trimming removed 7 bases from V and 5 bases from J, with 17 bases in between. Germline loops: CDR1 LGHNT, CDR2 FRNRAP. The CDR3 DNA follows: TGTGCTAGTGCCCTCAATAGGGGCAGGACCGGGGAGCTGTTTTTT. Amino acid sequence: CASALNRGRTGELFF.

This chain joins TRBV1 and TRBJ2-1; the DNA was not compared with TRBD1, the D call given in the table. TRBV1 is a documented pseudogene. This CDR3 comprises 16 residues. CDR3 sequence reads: CTSSQDAGTGINEQFF. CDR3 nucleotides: TGCACCAGCAGCCAGGATGCCGGGACAGGGATCAATGAGCAGTTCTTC.

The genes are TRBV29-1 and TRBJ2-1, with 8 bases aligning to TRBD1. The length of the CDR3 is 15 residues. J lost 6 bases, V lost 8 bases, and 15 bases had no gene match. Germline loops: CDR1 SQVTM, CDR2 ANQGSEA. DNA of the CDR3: TGCAGCTCCCCCGTGGGCAGGGGGCGCGTCAATGAGCAGTTCTTC. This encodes CSSPVGRGRVNEQFF.

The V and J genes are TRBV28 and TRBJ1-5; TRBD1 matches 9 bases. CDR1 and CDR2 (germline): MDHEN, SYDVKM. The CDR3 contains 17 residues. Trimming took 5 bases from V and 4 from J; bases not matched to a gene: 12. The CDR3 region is CASSPRGQGVRNQPQHF. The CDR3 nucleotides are TGTGCCAGCAGTCCCAGGGGACAGGGTGTCCGGAATCAGCCCCAGCATTTT.

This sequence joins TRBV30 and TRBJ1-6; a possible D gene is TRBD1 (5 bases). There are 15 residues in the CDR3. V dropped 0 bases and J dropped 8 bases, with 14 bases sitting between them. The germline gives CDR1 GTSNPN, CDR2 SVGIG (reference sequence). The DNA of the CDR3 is TGTGCCTGGAGTGTAGATCGGGGGTGGGATTCACCCCTCCACTTT. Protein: CAWSVDRGWDSPLHF. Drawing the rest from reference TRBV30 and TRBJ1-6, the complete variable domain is SQTIHQWPATLVQPVGSPLSLECTVEGTSNPNLYWYRQAAGRGLQLLFYSVGIGQISSEVPQNLSASRPQDRQFILSSKKLLLSDSGFYLCAWSVDRGWDSPLHFGNGTRLTVT.

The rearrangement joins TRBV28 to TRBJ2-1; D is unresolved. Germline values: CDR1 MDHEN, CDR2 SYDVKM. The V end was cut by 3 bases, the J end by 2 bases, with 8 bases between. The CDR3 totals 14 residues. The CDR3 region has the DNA TGTGCCAGCAGTTTGAGAAAACCCTACAATGAGCAGTTCTTC. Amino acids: CASSLRKPYNEQFF.

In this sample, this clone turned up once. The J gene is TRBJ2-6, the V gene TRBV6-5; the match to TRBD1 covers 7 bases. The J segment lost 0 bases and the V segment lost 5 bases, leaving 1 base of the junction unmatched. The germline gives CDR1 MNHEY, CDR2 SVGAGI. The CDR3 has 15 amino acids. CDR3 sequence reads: CASSRDSSGANVLTF. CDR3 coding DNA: TGTGCCAGCAGTCGGGACAGCTCTGGGGCCAACGTCCTGACTTTC.

CDR3 sequence: CSVEVGERESTGELFF. The DNA of the CDR3 is TGCAGCGTTGAAGTGGGTGAGCGGGAGAGCACCGGGGAGCTGTTTTTT. The J gene is TRBJ2-2, the V gene TRBV29-1, with 8 positions matching TRBD2. In germline, CDR1 is SQVTM, CDR2 ANQGSEA. Trimming at V came to 1 base and at J to 4 bases, leaving 8 bases not matched to a gene. The CDR3 has 16 residues.

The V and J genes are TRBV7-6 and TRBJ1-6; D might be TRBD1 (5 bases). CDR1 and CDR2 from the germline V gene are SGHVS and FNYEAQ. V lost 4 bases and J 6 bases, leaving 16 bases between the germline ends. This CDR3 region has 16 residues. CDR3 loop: CASSSGGGAGNSPLHF. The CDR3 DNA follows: TGTGCCAGCAGCTCCGGCGGGGGAGCGGGTAATTCACCCCTCCACTTT.

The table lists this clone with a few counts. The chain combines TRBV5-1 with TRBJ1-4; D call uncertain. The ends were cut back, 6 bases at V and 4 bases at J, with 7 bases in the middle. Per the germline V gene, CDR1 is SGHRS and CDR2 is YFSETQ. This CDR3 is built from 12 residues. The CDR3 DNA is TGCGCCAGCAACCTAAGTAATGAAAAACTGTTTTTT. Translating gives CASNLSNEKLFF. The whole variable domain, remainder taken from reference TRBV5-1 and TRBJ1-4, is KAGVTQTPRYLIKTRGQQVTLSCSPISGHRSVSWYQQTPGQGLQFLFEYFSETQRNKGNFPGRFSGRQFSNSRSEMNVSTLELGDSALYLCASNLSNEKLFFGSGTQLSVL.